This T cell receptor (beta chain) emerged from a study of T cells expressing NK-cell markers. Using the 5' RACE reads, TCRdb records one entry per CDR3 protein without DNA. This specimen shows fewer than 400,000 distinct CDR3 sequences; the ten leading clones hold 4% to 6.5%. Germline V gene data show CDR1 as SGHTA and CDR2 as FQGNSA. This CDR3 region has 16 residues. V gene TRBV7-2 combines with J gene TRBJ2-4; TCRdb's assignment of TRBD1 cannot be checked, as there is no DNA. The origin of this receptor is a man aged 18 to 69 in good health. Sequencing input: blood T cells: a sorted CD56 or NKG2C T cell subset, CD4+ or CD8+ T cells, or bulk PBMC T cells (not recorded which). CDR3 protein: CASSKQAGAAKNIQYF.